The 14 T cell receptor beta chains presented below share a single source sample, sequenced in a study of blood T cell repertoires in COVID-19. The repertoire was sequenced with immunoSEQ multiplex PCR; TCRdb's copy has only in-frame clones and lacks some. Of about 370,000 clones in the sample, roughly 90% were seen once. Sequencing used peripheral blood. These receptors originate from a woman between 25 and 40 years old with COVID-19, enrolled during active disease.

This rearrangement joins TRBV15 to TRBJ1-5; 9 nucleotides align to TRBD1. V lost 4 bases, J lost 2 bases, and 15 bases stayed unmatched. The CDR3 is 19 amino acids. Germline CDR1 and CDR2: LNHNV and YYDKDF (reference sequence). The CDR3 loop reads CATSTSSGTGFGGNQPQHF. The CDR3 coding sequence is TGTGCCACCAGCACCTCTTCCGGGACAGGGTTTGGTGGCAATCAGCCCCAGCATTTT. Together with reference TRBV15 and TRBJ1-5, the CDR3 gives the full variable domain: DAMVIQNPRYQVTQFGKPVTLSCSQTLNHNVMYWYQQKSSQAPKLLFHYYDKDFNNEADTPDNFQSRRPNTSFCFLDIRSPGLGDTAMYLCATSTSSGTGFGGNQPQHFGDGTRLSIL.

This clone is a singleton in its sample. This chain links TRBV30 with TRBJ2-3, with D perhaps TRBD1 (5 bases). The CDR3 spans 13 residues. V lost 1 base to trimming and J lost 5 bases, with 10 bases between them. Looked up from germline, CDR1 is GTSNPN and CDR2 is SVGIG (reference sequence). CDR3 DNA: TGTGCCTGGAGTGGGTTAAGGGGAGATACGCAGTATTTT. Its translation: CAWSGLRGDTQYF.

CDR3 sequence: CASSGLAGNNEQFF. DNA of the CDR3: TGTGCCAGCAGTGGCCTAGCGGGGAACAATGAGCAGTTCTTC. The chain recombines TRBV2 with TRBJ2-1; 9 bases fit TRBD2. Germline values: CDR1 SNHLY, CDR2 FYNNEI. With 4 bases clipped from V and 5 bases from J, the junction kept 3 bases outside the gene matches. The CDR3 loop spans 14 amino acids.

This chain links TRBV5-1 with TRBJ2-7; D is perhaps TRBD2 (7 bases). CDR1 is SGHRS, CDR2 YFSETQ, per germline. The V gene lost 6 bases and the J gene lost 1 base, with 14 bases spanning the gap. This CDR3 contains 14 residues. The CDR3 DNA follows: TGCGCCAGCAATGGGGGGGGGCCGTCCTACGAGCAGTACTTC. It specifies CASNGGGPSYEQYF.

This clone has a handful of counts. The chain couples TRBV6-2 or TRBV6-3 to TRBJ2-7; 9 nucleotides match TRBD1. The length of the CDR3 is 13 residues. With V trimmed by 4 bases and J by 6 bases, 4 bases remained unmatched. CDR1 is MNHEY, CDR2 SVGEGT, per germline. This chain's CDR3 is CASSSGQGFEQYF. For the CDR3, the DNA is TGTGCCAGCAGTTCGGGACAGGGATTCGAGCAGTACTTC.

The rearrangement joins TRBV5-5 to TRBJ1-2; D uncertain. The V gene lost 4 bases and the J gene lost 1 base, with 14 bases spanning the gap. In germline, CDR1 is SGHKS, CDR2 YYEKEE (reference sequence). The CDR3 spans 15 residues. The CDR3 DNA is TGTGCCAGCAGCCCGGACGGACTCCTTAACTATGGCTACACCTTC. Protein product: CASSPDGLLNYGYTF.

Details on this clone: Other DNA sequences from this sample encode an identical CDR3 as well. This chain links TRBV3-1 (or the pseudogene TRBV3-2) with TRBJ1-1; D uncertain. The CDR3 totals 13 residues. Germline V lookup: CDR1 LGHDT, CDR2 YNNKEL (reference sequence). Trimming pared 1 base from V and 1 base from J, leaving 4 bases between. CDR3 amino acids: CASSQGANTEAFF. The CDR3 nucleotides read TGTGCCAGCAGCCAAGGCGCGAACACTGAAGCTTTCTTT.

The chain employs TRBV21-1 and TRBJ2-7; TRBD2 was called by the table and not checked on the DNA. TRBV21-1 represents a pseudogene. The CDR3 extends over 19 amino acids. CDR3: CASSAKLGREQASYYEQYV. Here the CDR3 DNA reads TGTGCCAGCAGCGCAAAATTAGGGCGGGAGCAAGCTTCCTACTACGAGCAGTACGTC.

The V call is TRBV29-1, the J call TRBJ2-3; D might be TRBD1 (6 bases). CDR1 SQVTM and CDR2 ANQGSEA come from the germline V gene. The CDR3 consists of 13 residues. V shed 4 bases and J shed 2 bases, with 10 bases lying between them. This CDR3 is CSVVGGHTDTQYF. As DNA, the CDR3 is TGCAGCGTTGTTGGGGGCCACACAGATACGCAGTATTTT.

The gene calls are TRBV5-4 and TRBJ2-2; TRBD1 matches 9 bases. V trimming: 4 bases; J trimming: 5 bases; junction bases outside the gene matches: 12. CDR3 size: 17 residues. The germline V gene has CDR1 SGHNT and CDR2 YYREEE (reference sequence). CDR3 region: CASSLGQGLSGTGELFF. CDR3 coding DNA: TGTGCCAGCAGCCTGGGACAGGGCCTTTCCGGGACCGGGGAGCTGTTTTTT.

V and J are TRBV5-5 and TRBJ2-2; maybe TRBD2 (6 bases). Germline CDR1 reads SGHKS; CDR2 reads YYEKEE (reference sequence). Trimming pared 3 bases from V and 0 bases from J, leaving 15 bases between. The CDR3 has 17 residues. For the CDR3, the DNA is TGTGCCAGCAGCTCTCCCCGTAGCGGAACGAACACCGGGGAGCTGTTTTTT. Translation gives CASSSPRSGTNTGELFF.

CDR3 nucleotides: TGTGCCAGCAGCCCACTGACAGGGGGTGGCTATGGCTACACCTTC. It is translated as CASSPLTGGGYGYTF. The chain links TRBV14 to TRBJ1-2, with TRBD1 matching over 9 bases. This CDR3 contains 15 residues. Germline V gene data show CDR1 as SGHDN and CDR2 as FVKESK. V lost 4 bases to trimming and J lost 4 bases; unmatched junction nucleotides: 7.

The CDR3: CASSLSGDLHF. As DNA, the CDR3 is TGTGCCAGCAGCTTGAGCGGCGACCTCCACTTT. The chain employs TRBV5-4 and TRBJ1-6, with D unclear. The germline CDR1 and CDR2 sequences are SGHNT and YYREEE (reference sequence). The CDR3 sequence is 11 residues long. V shed 1 base and J shed 15 bases, with 8 bases lying between them.

The chain combines TRBV7-9 with TRBJ2-1, with D hard to call. This CDR3 has 13 residues. Trimming shortened V by 4 bases and J by 3 bases, and 7 bases separated the two germline ends. Germline assignment: CDR1 SEHNR and CDR2 FQNEAQ (reference sequence). CDR3 sequence reads: CASSYTVYNEQFF. The DNA of the CDR3 is TGTGCCAGCAGCTACACCGTCTACAATGAGCAGTTCTTC.